The source of this T cell receptor beta chain is a study of CDR3 diversity in severe acne. Germline loops: CDR1 SNHLY, CDR2 FYNNEI. There are 14 residues in the CDR3. V was cut by 6 bases and J by 0 bases, with 12 bases left in between. This clonotype ranks as medium-sized. TCRdb ran MiXCR on the PCR reads and lists one entry per CDR3 protein. The profile shows some 84,000 distinct CDR3 sequences, around 50% of them singletons. The material sequenced was blood. This TCR was sampled from a male donor in good health, serving as a control. The chain couples TRBV2 to TRBJ2-7, with D possibly TRBD2 on 5 matching bases. CDR3 loop: CASRDGTSSYEQYF. The CDR3, as DNA: TGTGCCAGCAGGGACGGCACTAGCTCCTACGAGCAGTACTTC.